This T cell receptor (beta chain) was sequenced for a study of blood T cell repertoires in COVID-19. Turning to the study itself: Samples of COVID-19 (acute and convalescent) were obtained from the United States, Italy and Spain. The cDNA or gDNA used as material had been derived from T cells, B-cell-depleted T cells, or PBMCs.

CDR1 is LGHDT, CDR2 YNNKEL, per germline (reference sequence). V lost 1 base to trimming and J lost 1 base, with 8 bases between them. The length of the CDR3 is 15 residues. This clone was seen a handful of times. Authors' processing steps: The assay estimated nucleated cells by amplifying reference gene primers. Some clones are missing from TCRdb's copy, which holds only in-frame ones; the method was immunoSEQ multiplex PCR. V and J calls and clone size follow that table, whereas D and trimming were derived from the DNA. This sample has roughly 100,000 clones, with approximately 92% found just once. The V gene is TRBV3-1 (or the pseudogene TRBV3-2), the J gene TRBJ2-1; D not resolved. Sequencing was carried out using peripheral blood. The receptor comes from a man between 45 and 60 years old with active COVID-19. The DNA of the CDR3 is TGTGCCAGCAGCCAAGTAGTTCGGTCCTACAATGAGCAGTTCTTC. It is translated as CASSQVVRSYNEQFF.